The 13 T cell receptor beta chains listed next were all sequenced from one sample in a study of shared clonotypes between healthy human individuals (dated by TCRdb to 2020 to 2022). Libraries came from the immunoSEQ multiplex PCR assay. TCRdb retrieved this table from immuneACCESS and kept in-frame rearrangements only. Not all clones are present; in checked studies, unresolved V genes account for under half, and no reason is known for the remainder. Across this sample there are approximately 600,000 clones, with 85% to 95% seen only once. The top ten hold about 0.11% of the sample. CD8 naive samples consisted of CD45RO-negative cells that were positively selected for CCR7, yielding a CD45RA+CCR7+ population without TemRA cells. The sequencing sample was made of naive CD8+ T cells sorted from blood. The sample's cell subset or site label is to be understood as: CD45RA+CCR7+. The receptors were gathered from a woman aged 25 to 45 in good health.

This CDR3 reads CASSLKTSGRPPSSYNEQFF. In DNA, the CDR3 is TGTGCCAGCAGCTTAAAGACTAGCGGGAGGCCCCCCAGCTCCTACAATGAGCAGTTCTTC. The rearrangement uses TRBV7-6 and TRBJ2-1, with TRBD2 identical over 13 bases. Germline assignment: CDR1 SGHVS and CDR2 FNYEAQ. Trimming at V came to 2 bases and at J to 0 bases, leaving 10 bases not matched to a gene. The CDR3 has 20 amino acids.

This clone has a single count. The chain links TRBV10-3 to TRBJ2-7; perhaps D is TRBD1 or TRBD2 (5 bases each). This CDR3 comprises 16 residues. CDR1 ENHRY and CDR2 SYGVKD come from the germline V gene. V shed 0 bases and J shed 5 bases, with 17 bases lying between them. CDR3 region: CAISESSRGERDEQYF. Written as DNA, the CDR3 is TGTGCCATCAGTGAGTCCAGTAGGGGAGAGAGGGACGAGCAGTACTTC.

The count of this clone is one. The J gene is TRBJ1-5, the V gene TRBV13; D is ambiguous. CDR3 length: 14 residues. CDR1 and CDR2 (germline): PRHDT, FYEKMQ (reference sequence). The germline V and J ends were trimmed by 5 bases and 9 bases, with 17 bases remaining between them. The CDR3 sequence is CASSQKGHPGPQHF. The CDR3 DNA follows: TGTGCCAGCAGCCAGAAGGGCCACCCAGGGCCCCAGCATTTT.

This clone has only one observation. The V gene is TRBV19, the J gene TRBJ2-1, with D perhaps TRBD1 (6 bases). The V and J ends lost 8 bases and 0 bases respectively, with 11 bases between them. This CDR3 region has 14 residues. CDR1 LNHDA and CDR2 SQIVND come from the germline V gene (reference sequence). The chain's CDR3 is CASHRDGSYNEQFF. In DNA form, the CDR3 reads TGTGCCAGTCACAGGGACGGCTCCTACAATGAGCAGTTCTTC.

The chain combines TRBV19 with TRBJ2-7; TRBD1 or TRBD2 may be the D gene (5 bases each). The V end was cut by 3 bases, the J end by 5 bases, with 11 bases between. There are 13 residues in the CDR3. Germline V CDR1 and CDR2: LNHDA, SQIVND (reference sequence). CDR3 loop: CASSMGPPNEQYF. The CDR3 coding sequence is TGTGCCAGTAGTATGGGACCTCCTAACGAGCAGTACTTC.

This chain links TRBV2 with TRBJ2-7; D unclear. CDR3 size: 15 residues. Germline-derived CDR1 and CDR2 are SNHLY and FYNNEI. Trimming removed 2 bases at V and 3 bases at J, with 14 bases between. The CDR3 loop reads CASSEFSGDIYEQYF. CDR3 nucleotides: TGTGCCAGCAGTGAATTTTCGGGCGACATCTACGAGCAGTACTTC.

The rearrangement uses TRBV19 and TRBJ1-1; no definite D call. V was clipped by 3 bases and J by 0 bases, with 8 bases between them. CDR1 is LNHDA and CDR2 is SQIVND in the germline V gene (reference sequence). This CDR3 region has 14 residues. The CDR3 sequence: CASSIWGMNTEAFF. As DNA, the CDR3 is TGTGCCAGTAGTATCTGGGGTATGAACACTGAAGCTTTCTTT.

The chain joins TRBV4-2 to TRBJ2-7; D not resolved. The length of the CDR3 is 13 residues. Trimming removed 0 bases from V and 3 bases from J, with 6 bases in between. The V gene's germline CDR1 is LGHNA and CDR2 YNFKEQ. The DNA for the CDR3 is TGTGCCAGCAGCCAAGATCTGAACTACGAGCAGTACTTC. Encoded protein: CASSQDLNYEQYF.

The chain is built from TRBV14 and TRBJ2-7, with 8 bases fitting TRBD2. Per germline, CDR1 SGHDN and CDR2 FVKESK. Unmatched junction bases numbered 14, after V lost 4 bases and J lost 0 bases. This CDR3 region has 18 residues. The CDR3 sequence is CASSRRGGFSGSSYEQYF. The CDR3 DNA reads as TGTGCCAGCAGCCGTCGGGGGGGGTTCTCGGGTAGCTCCTACGAGCAGTACTTC.

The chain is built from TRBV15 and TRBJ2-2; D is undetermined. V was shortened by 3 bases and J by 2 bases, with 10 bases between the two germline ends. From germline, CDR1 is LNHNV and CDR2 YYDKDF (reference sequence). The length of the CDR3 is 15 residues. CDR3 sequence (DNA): TGTGCCACCAGCAGTCAGGCACTCAACACCGGGGAGCTGTTTTTT. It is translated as CATSSQALNTGELFF.

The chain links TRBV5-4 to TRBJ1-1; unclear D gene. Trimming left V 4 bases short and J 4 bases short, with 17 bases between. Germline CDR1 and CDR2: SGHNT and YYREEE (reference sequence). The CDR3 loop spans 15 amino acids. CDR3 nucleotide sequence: TGTGCCAGCAGCCCGAAGACCCTTGGGAGCACTGAAGCTTTCTTT. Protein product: CASSPKTLGSTEAFF. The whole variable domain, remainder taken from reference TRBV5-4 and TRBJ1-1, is ETGVTQSPTHLIKTRGQQVTLRCSSQSGHNTVSWYQQALGQGPQFIFQYYREEENGRGNFPPRFSGLQFPNYSSELNVNALELDDSALYLCASSPKTLGSTEAFFGQGTRLTVV.

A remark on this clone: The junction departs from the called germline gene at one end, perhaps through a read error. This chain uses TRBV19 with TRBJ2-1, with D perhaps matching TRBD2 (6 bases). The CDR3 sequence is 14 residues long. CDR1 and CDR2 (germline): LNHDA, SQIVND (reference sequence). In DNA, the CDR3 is TGTGCCAGTAGTTGGAGGGTCTCCCACAATGAGCAGTTCTTC. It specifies CASSWRVSHNEQFF.

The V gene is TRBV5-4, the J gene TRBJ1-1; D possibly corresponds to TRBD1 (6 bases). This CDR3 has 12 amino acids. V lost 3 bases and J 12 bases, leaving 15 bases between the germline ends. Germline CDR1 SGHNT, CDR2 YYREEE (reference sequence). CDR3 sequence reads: CASSSPSGVSFF. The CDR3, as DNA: TGTGCCAGCAGCTCGCCATCAGGGGTATCTTTCTTT.